This T cell receptor (beta chain) was captured by sequencing in a study of PD-1 blockade in classical Hodgkin lymphoma. J lost 3 bases, V lost 6 bases, and 8 bases had no gene match. This CDR3 has 15 residues. CDR1 and CDR2 (germline): MNHNS, SASEGT. TCRdb keeps only in-frame clones here, not all; method: immunoSEQ multiplex PCR. The repertoire holds about 97,000 clones, approximately 83% seen once, with 12% in the top ten. This clone was detected only once. All patients experienced relapse after autologous stem cell transplantation, and brentuximab vedotin exposure was variable. This sequence originates from a human donor with classical Hodgkin lymphoma. The sequenced sample was peripheral blood mononuclear cells (PBMCs), obtained at baseline. The chain joins TRBV6-1 to TRBJ2-1; 7 bases agree with TRBD1. CDR3 sequence (DNA): TGTGCCAGCAGCCAGGCGACAGGGATCTACAATGAGCAGTTCTTC. The encoded protein is CASSQATGIYNEQFF.